This T cell receptor beta chain was found in a study of lymphopenia after photon versus proton radiotherapy. Study results and limitations: Authors raise, but do not show, better survival with proton therapy. Relative stability marked proton patients; photon patients lost diversity and naive cells. Oligoclonal CD8+ Temra expansion after nadir drove photon patients' diversity drop. Post-nadir TCR diversity decline inversely tracked overall survival among those who died.

The CDR3 has 15 amino acids. Germline CDR1 reads SGHVS; CDR2 reads FQNEAQ. The J segment lost 2 bases and the V segment lost 5 bases, leaving 3 bases of the junction unmatched. Clones were read by immunoSEQ multiplex PCR, and TCRdb kept only the in-frame ones, dropping some. The sample holds roughly 49,000 clones, roughly 90% seen once. Comments on this clone: Antigen unknown.

This clonotype was obtained from a woman aged 35 to 49 with cholangiocarcinoma. The gene calls are TRBV7-8 and TRBJ1-3; 10 bases line up with TRBD1. The sequences come from peripheral blood, collected from a patient treated with photon-based radiotherapy. CDR3 nucleotide sequence: TGTGCCAGCAGCAAAGGGACAGGGGCTGGAAACACCATATATTTT. The encoded protein is CASSKGTGAGNTIYF.